This TCR beta chain was profiled in a study of T cells in localized non-small cell lung cancer. General study points: A raised T cell density in blood coincided with lengthier overall survival. A median approximately 57 of the top 100 tumor clones appeared in adjacent lung. As only one tumor region underwent sequencing, heterogeneity remains possible. Uninvolved adjacent lung, not tumor, had the highest T cell clonality.

Measured with immunoSEQ multiplex PCR; TCRdb has only the in-frame clones, and not every one. The data show around 50,000 clones, 86% seen once. Trimming shortened V by 0 bases and J by 0 bases, and 14 bases separated the two germline ends. The germline CDR1 and CDR2 sequences are SGHKS and YYEKEE (reference sequence). The CDR3 sequence is 17 residues long. Worth noting for this clone: Its specificity is unknown.

The V and J genes are TRBV5-5 and TRBJ2-3; a possible D gene is TRBD2 (7 bases). The source is a woman aged 35 to 70 with stage I lung adenocarcinoma. The sequencing used peripheral blood, collected before any cancer treatment. In nucleotides, the CDR3 is TGTGCCAGCAGCTTGGGTATGGCGGGGGCTAGCACAGATACGCAGTATTTT. This encodes CASSLGMAGASTDTQYF.